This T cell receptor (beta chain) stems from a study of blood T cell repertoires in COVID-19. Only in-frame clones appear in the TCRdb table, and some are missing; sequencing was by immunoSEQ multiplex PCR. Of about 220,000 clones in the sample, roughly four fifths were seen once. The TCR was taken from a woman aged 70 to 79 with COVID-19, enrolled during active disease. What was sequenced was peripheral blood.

As DNA, the CDR3 is TGTGCCAGCAGTGAAAACAGACACTATGGCTACACCTTC. Its protein product is CASSENRHYGYTF. The chain has TRBV2 and TRBJ1-2; D not certain. V lost 2 bases and J 3 bases, leaving 7 bases between the germline ends. Germline V gene sequence: CDR1 SNHLY, CDR2 FYNNEI. This CDR3 is built from 13 residues.